Below, 25 T cell receptor beta chains from the same sample are listed, as sequenced in a study of T cells expressing NK-cell markers. TCRdb reprocessed the 5' RACE reads and stores each CDR3 protein as one record, lacking DNA. This sample's table has 160,000 or so distinct CDR3 sequences. The sequenced sample consisted of blood T cells: a sorted CD56 or NKG2C T cell subset, CD4+ or CD8+ T cells, or bulk PBMC T cells (not recorded which). Source of these receptors: a woman aged 18 to 75 in good health.

This chain uses TRBV3-1 with TRBJ1-1; TCRdb returns TRBD1, unconfirmable since there is no DNA. The CDR3 totals 15 residues. Germline CDR1 is LGHDT and CDR2 is YNNKEL (reference sequence). CDR3 protein: CASSRDSSRDTEAFF. Drawing the rest from reference TRBV3-1 and TRBJ1-1, the complete variable domain is DTAVSQTPKYLVTQMGNDKSIKCEQNLGHDTMYWYKQDSKKFLKIMFSYNNKELIINETVPNRFSPKSPDKAHLNLHINSLELGDSAVYFCASSRDSSRDTEAFFGQGTRLTVV.

The chain recombines TRBV14 with TRBJ1-1; TCRdb gives TRBD1 as the D gene, but with no DNA this cannot be confirmed. Per germline, CDR1 SGHDN and CDR2 FVKESK. This CDR3 is built from 17 residues. The CDR3 spells CASSQEGGKGWDTEAFF.

The V and J genes are TRBV3-1 and TRBJ2-7; TCRdb's assignment of TRBD1 cannot be checked, as there is no DNA. From germline, CDR1 is LGHDT and CDR2 YNNKEL (reference sequence). CDR3 length: 13 amino acids. The CDR3 loop reads CASSHRGIYEQYF.

This chain joins TRBV11-2 and TRBJ2-5. The germline V gene encodes CDR1 SGHAT and CDR2 FQNNGV. The CDR3 totals 12 residues. This CDR3 is CASSPARETQYF.

The CDR3 here is CASSQDQASGQYF. The gene calls are TRBV3-1 and TRBJ2-7. The CDR3 length is 13 residues. Germline V CDR1 and CDR2: LGHDT, YNNKEL (reference sequence).

The chain recombines TRBV5-4 with TRBJ1-1. Germline V gene sequence: CDR1 SGHNT, CDR2 YYREEE (reference sequence). CDR3 size: 15 residues. Here the CDR3 reads CASSLDGLLAREAFF.

V gene TRBV20-1 combines with J gene TRBJ1-2. The germline V gene has CDR1 DFQATT and CDR2 SNEGSKA (reference sequence). This CDR3 region has 12 residues. The CDR3 protein is CSARDWSEGYTF.

This sequence joins TRBV7-9 and TRBJ2-7. This CDR3 spans 14 amino acids. Germline V gene lookup returns CDR1 SEHNR and CDR2 FQNEAQ (reference sequence). CDR3 in amino acids: CASSLASGSPGQYF.

The V and J genes are TRBV6-1 and TRBJ1-5; TCRdb's D call of TRBD1 is untestable without DNA. The CDR3 has 16 residues. The germline V gene encodes CDR1 MNHNS and CDR2 SASEGT. CDR3 region: CACAQGHYYSNQPQHF.

The rearrangement uses TRBV21-1 and TRBJ2-2; absent DNA, TCRdb's TRBD2 call cannot be checked. TRBV21-1 is designated a pseudogene. The CDR3 loop spans 14 amino acids. CDR3 sequence: CASSRTSPTGELFF.

The rearrangement uses TRBV3-1 and TRBJ2-1; TCRdb lists TRBD1, though no DNA is available to test this call. In germline, CDR1 is LGHDT, CDR2 YNNKEL (reference sequence). This CDR3 is 14 amino acids long. CDR3 loop: CASSQDLTAPSLFF.

The J gene is TRBJ2-3, the V gene TRBV3-1; the D gene TCRdb calls, TRBD2, cannot be checked with no DNA. CDR1 and CDR2 (germline): LGHDT, YNNKEL (reference sequence). The CDR3 is 17 amino acids. The CDR3: CASSQTSGGPSTDTQYF.

The chain links TRBV9 to TRBJ2-2; TCRdb reports TRBD2, a call that lacks DNA to check it against. CDR3 size: 14 residues. CDR1 SGDLS and CDR2 YYNGEE come from the germline V gene. Here the CDR3 reads CASSVDERTGELFF.

The chain links TRBV12-3 or TRBV12-4 to TRBJ1-4; TCRdb gives TRBD1 as the D gene, but with no DNA this cannot be confirmed. The CDR3 sequence is 15 residues long. The CDR3 loop is CASSFRGQGGEKLFF.

This rearrangement joins TRBV4-1 to TRBJ2-1; the TCRdb D gene call, TRBD2, has no DNA to confirm it. The CDR3 has 18 residues. In germline, CDR1 is MGHRA, CDR2 YSYEKL. This CDR3 is CASSRGTSGRSAYNEQFF.

This rearrangement joins TRBV5-1 to TRBJ1-2; TCRdb's D call of TRBD1 is untestable without DNA. This CDR3 is 14 amino acids long. CDR1 is SGHRS and CDR2 is YFSETQ in the germline V gene. The CDR3 loop is CASSLEGTGLGYTF.

V and J are TRBV12-5 and TRBJ1-4; TCRdb calls TRBD1, which cannot be checked without DNA. The germline CDR1 and CDR2 sequences are LGHNT and FRNRAP. CDR3 length: 14 residues. CDR3 residues: CASGADRDYEKLFF.

The V call is TRBV5-1, the J call TRBJ1-6. Germline V lookup: CDR1 SGHRS, CDR2 YFSETQ. This CDR3 is 18 amino acids long. The CDR3 reads CASSRGSDREVYNSPLHF.

The chain joins TRBV5-1 to TRBJ2-3. CDR3 length equals 14 residues. The germline gives CDR1 SGHRS, CDR2 YFSETQ. This CDR3 reads CASSLERLGDTQYF.

The chain uses TRBV20-1 and TRBJ2-1; TCRdb picks TRBD1, but there is no DNA to check that call. The CDR3 totals 12 residues. Germline V gene sequence: CDR1 DFQATT, CDR2 SNEGSKA (reference sequence). Here the CDR3 reads CSAKGGANEQFF.

This rearrangement joins TRBV29-1 to TRBJ2-5; TCRdb calls TRBD1, which cannot be checked without DNA. The CDR3 sequence is 13 residues long. CDR1 and CDR2 from the germline V gene are SQVTM and ANQGSEA. The CDR3 sequence: CSVGRGFQETQYF.

The rearrangement uses TRBV15 and TRBJ2-3; TCRdb names TRBD2, which stays unverified in the absence of DNA. This CDR3 spans 15 amino acids. CDR1 and CDR2 from the germline V gene are LNHNV and YYDKDF (reference sequence). CDR3 amino acids: CATNPGLAAGDTQYF.

The chain has TRBV5-1 and TRBJ2-3; the TCRdb call, TRBD1, lacks DNA for checking. This CDR3 has 18 residues. Looked up from germline, CDR1 is SGHRS and CDR2 is YFSETQ. The CDR3: CASSIGQGAFSSTDTQYF.

This chain links TRBV3-1 with TRBJ2-7. The length of the CDR3 is 14 residues. Germline V gives CDR1 LGHDT, CDR2 YNNKEL (reference sequence). The CDR3 loop is CASSQPGEVYEQYF.

The genes are TRBV2 and TRBJ2-2; TCRdb lists TRBD1, though no DNA is available to test this call. Looked up from germline, CDR1 is SNHLY and CDR2 is FYNNEI. This CDR3 is built from 18 residues. CDR3 residues: CASSVRGQGMEFTGELFF.